This T cell receptor (beta chain) came from a study of T-cell memory formation after mild COVID-19. This clonotype was recorded many times. Constant-segment primers were used for 5'RACE, and the resulting TCR alpha and TCR beta cDNA libraries carried sample barcodes and UMIs. TCRdb analysed the 5' RACE reads with MiXCR anew, one entry per CDR3 protein. The sample holds about 150,000 distinct CDR3 sequences, 10% to 15% seen once. This sequence originates from a man aged 18 to 29 who had mild COVID-19 (a few samples of this study predate the infection). Cell type and time point are not known. The sequencing sample was made of PBMCs or a T cell subset sorted from them (not recorded which).

CDR3 amino acids: CASSGSTDTQYF. CDR3 DNA sequence: TGTGCCAGCAGTGGCTCCACAGATACGCAGTATTTT. J is TRBJ2-3 and V is TRBV6-1; D uncertain. The V end was cut by 4 bases, the J end by 2 bases, with 4 bases between. This CDR3 has 12 amino acids. CDR1 MNHNS and CDR2 SASEGT come from the germline V gene.